In its sample, the clone carrying this T cell receptor (delta chain) is medium-sized (0.01 to 0.1%). These data come from a study of gamma-delta chains in newborns, infants, children. Study-wide background: Microbial exposure reportedly drives polyclonal innate γδ T cell expansion after birth.

V lost 0 bases, J lost 3 bases, and 13 bases stayed unmatched. The CDR3 loop spans 17 amino acids. The germline V gene encodes CDR1 TVYSNPD and CDR2 GDNSRS (reference sequence). TCRdb made new clone calls on the reads using CATT. The sample contains approximately 3,800 delta-chain clones, 1.5% to 2% of which appear only once. The rearrangement joins TRDV3 to TRDJ1; 10 bases line up with TRDD3. The clonotype originates from a child who was a newborn, infant or young child, either healthy, febrile or measles-vaccinated (not recorded which). The sequencing input was blood. The CDR3 region is CAFSSAGGYAFPDKLIF. CDR3 DNA: TGTGCCTTTAGTTCCGCCGGGGGATACGCGTTCCCCGATAAACTCATCTTT.